The source of this TCR beta chain is a study of technical replicates of blood from several donors (dated by TCRdb to about 2017). The method was the immunoSEQ multiplex PCR assay. In TCRdb, the immuneACCESS table is reduced to in-frame sequences with V and J assigned. These tables do not hold every clone; where another copy was compared, an unresolved V gene accounts for under half, and the others remain unexplained. Recorded for this sample are tens of thousands of clones; roughly 94% of them occurred a single time. The top ten hold 0.27% of the sample. Cut back by 4 bases and 1 base, the V and J ends lie 11 bases apart. The germline V gene supplies CDR1 SGHDT and CDR2 YYEEEE. Inclusive of the bounding cysteine and phenylalanine, the CDR3 is 15 residues long. Just the 45-base CDR3 DNA is kept, in frame starting at base 1. A remark on this clone: Its antigen specificity is not known. No much larger clonotype is one base removed from it; base qualities were not supplied.

The source material was T cells isolated from PBMCs. The sequence came from a human donor in good health. The V gene is TRBV5-6 and the J gene is TRBJ2-2; possibly the D gene is TRBD2, per 6 matching bases. The CDR3 has the sequence CASSGWRENTGELFF. The DNA sequence is TGTGCCAGCAGCGGATGGCGGGAGAACACCGGGGAGCTGTTTTTT.